Listed below are T cell receptor beta chains from one sample, sequenced in a study of vaccination and CD4 T cells after COVID-19. TCRdb re-analysed the PCR reads in MiXCR, keeping a single row per CDR3 protein. In the table there are roughly 14,000 distinct CDR3 sequences, roughly half of which are singletons. Their cognate antigens are unknown. The material sequenced was cultured CD4+ T cells from blood, taken after SARS-CoV-2 vaccination. The receptors here all came from a human donor with COVID-19. CDR3s include the opening cysteine and the closing phenylalanine or tryptophan. A D gene is named only where the DNA matches it firmly. The size entry is marked missing in some rows and otherwise reads once, few, many or a size class.

clone_size | cdr3_length | j_call | v_call | d_call | cdr3_aa | cdr3_nt
- | 13 | TRBJ1-1 | TRBV15 | - | CATSRLPTLEAFF | TGTGCCACCAGCAGATTGCCGACACTTGAAGCTTTCTTT
few | 15 | TRBJ1-5 | TRBV6-1 | - | CASRETGMGNQPQHF | TGTGCCAGCCGGGAAACAGGGATGGGCAATCAGCCCCAGCATTTT
- | 16 | TRBJ1-5 | TRBV27 | TRBD1 | CASGPLTGISNQPQHF | TGTGCCAGCGGACCGCTGACAGGGATTAGCAATCAGCCCCAGCATTTT
few | 15 | TRBJ1-1 | TRBV2 | - | CASSVNGPMNTEAFF | TGTGCCAGCAGTGTTAACGGACCGATGAACACTGAAGCTTTCTTT
- | 15 | TRBJ1-4 | TRBV6-5 | TRBD1 | CASSYTGQGGEKLFF | TGTGCCAGCAGTTACACGGGACAGGGGGGAGAAAAACTGTTTTTT
once | 13 | TRBJ2-3 | TRBV20-1 | - | CSANSEGTDTQYF | TGCAGTGCTAACAGCGAGGGAACAGATACGCAGTATTTT
- | 16 | TRBJ2-5 | TRBV7-9 | - | CASSLSTPRAGETQYF | TGTGCCAGCAGCTTAAGCACTCCCAGGGCAGGGGAGACCCAGTACTTC
- | 17 | TRBJ2-5 | TRBV11-3 | TRBD1 | CASSLKGTGFRRETQYF | TGTGCCAGCAGCCTCAAGGGGACAGGGTTTCGCCGAGAGACCCAGTACTTC
- | 15 | TRBJ2-1 | TRBV9 | - | CASSGVGQGDNEQFF | TGTGCCAGCAGCGGGGTGGGGCAGGGCGACAATGAGCAGTTCTTC
- | 15 | TRBJ2-3 | TRBV7-3 | - | CASGEMGGATDTQYF | TGTGCCAGCGGAGAAATGGGGGGGGCAACAGATACGCAGTATTTT
- | 16 | TRBJ1-3 | TRBV4-1 | - | CASSQDGALSGNTIYF | TGCGCCAGCAGCCAAGATGGGGCCCTCTCTGGAAACACCATATATTTT
- | 14 | TRBJ1-6 | TRBV20-1 | - | CSARDQAGNSPLHF | TGCAGTGCTAGAGACCAAGCGGGTAATTCACCCCTCCACTTT
- | 14 | TRBJ2-3 | TRBV28 | - | CASRVTGRTDTQYF | TGTGCCAGCAGGGTGACAGGACGCACAGATACGCAGTATTTT
few | 15 | TRBJ1-1 | TRBV7-3 | - | CASSSSGGDYTEAFF | TGTGCCAGCAGCTCCTCGGGGGGGGACTACACTGAAGCTTTCTTT
few | 16 | TRBJ1-6 | TRBV11-3 | TRBD1 | CASSLDPDRALSPLHF | TGTGCCAGCAGCTTAGATCCGGACAGGGCTTTGTCACCCCTCCACTTT
few | 19 | TRBJ2-3 | TRBV19 | TRBD2 | CASSMAGLAGGSSTDTQYF | TGTGCCAGTAGTATGGCGGGGTTAGCGGGGGGCTCTAGCACAGATACGCAGTATTTT
few | 12 | TRBJ1-1 | TRBV30 | - | CAWLQENTEAFF | TGTGCCTGGCTACAGGAGAACACTGAAGCTTTCTTT
once | 11 | TRBJ2-1 | TRBV30 | - | CAWNPGNEQFF | TGTGCCTGGAATCCGGGGAATGAGCAGTTCTTC
- | 14 | TRBJ1-1 | TRBV18 | - | CASSPRSGYTEAFF | TGTGCCAGCTCACCAAGAAGTGGGTACACTGAAGCTTTCTTT
- | 15 | TRBJ1-5 | TRBV24-1 | - | CATSDGQTPNQPQHF | TGTGCCACCAGTGACGGACAAACTCCGAATCAGCCCCAGCATTTT
- | 14 | TRBJ1-6 | TRBV12-3/TRBV12-4 | - | CASSLVQGSSPLHF | TGTGCCAGCAGTTTAGTACAGGGAAGTTCACCCCTCCACTTT
- | 11 | TRBJ1-2 | TRBV20-1 | - | CSATGEYGYTF | TGCAGTGCTACAGGGGAGTATGGCTACACCTTC
- | 16 | TRBJ1-5 | TRBV5-1 | - | CASSLLPQDSNQPQHF | TGCGCCAGCAGCTTACTACCACAGGATAGCAATCAGCCCCAGCATTTT
- | 17 | TRBJ2-3 | TRBV27 | - | CASSLSGVGKSTDTQYF | TGTGCCAGCAGTTTATCGGGGGTCGGAAAAAGCACAGATACGCAGTATTTT
- | 15 | TRBJ2-7 | TRBV21-1 | - | CASSNESGGLCEQYF | TGTGCCAGCAGCAATGAGTCAGGGGGCCTTTGCGAGCAGTACTTC
- | 17 | TRBJ2-7 | TRBV6-5 | TRBD2 | CASSYSGRAGGRYEQYF | TGTGCCAGCAGTTACTCGGGACGAGCGGGGGGGCGTTACGAGCAGTACTTC
- | 14 | TRBJ1-4 | TRBV11-2 | - | CASSPLSLWEKLFF | TGTGCCAGCAGCCCCCTCTCATTGTGGGAAAAACTGTTTTTT
- | 15 | TRBJ2-2 | TRBV7-2 | - | CASSAPGPNTGELFF | TGTGCCAGCAGCGCACCGGGGCCCAACACCGGGGAGCTGTTTTTT
- | 13 | TRBJ2-7 | TRBV7-2 | TRBD1 | CASSTGTGTGQYF | TGTGCCAGCAGCACCGGGACAGGGACGGGGCAGTACTTC
once | 16 | TRBJ1-2 | TRBV18 | - | CASSPPSGGFLYGYTF | TGTGCCAGCTCACCACCGTCGGGCGGGTTCCTCTATGGCTACACCTTC
- | 14 | TRBJ1-4 | TRBV7-6 | - | CASSSGVRGEKLFF | TGTGCCAGCAGCTCCGGGGTGAGGGGTGAAAAACTGTTTTTT
few | 17 | TRBJ2-5 | TRBV6-2/TRBV6-3 | TRBD2 | CASSSGATSGPRETQYF | TGTGCCAGCAGTTCGGGGGCTACTAGCGGGCCTCGGGAGACCCAGTACTTC
few | 13 | TRBJ2-3 | TRBV6-5 | - | CASSYLSTDTQYF | TGTGCCAGCAGTTACTTGAGCACAGATACGCAGTATTTT
few | 12 | TRBJ1-1 | TRBV14 | - | CASSQRRTEAFF | TGTGCCAGCAGCCAGCGGAGGACTGAAGCTTTCTTT
- | 15 | TRBJ2-5 | TRBV11-2 | TRBD2 | CASSLSAGRQETQYF | TGTGCCAGCAGCTTATCAGCGGGGAGACAAGAGACCCAGTACTTC
once | 14 | TRBJ1-2 | TRBV12-3/TRBV12-4 | - | CASSLTGLNYGYTF | TGTGCCAGCAGTTTGACAGGCCTTAACTATGGCTACACCTTC
- | 15 | TRBJ1-6 | TRBV28 | - | CASRLQGSYNSPLHF | TGTGCCAGCAGGCTACAGGGATCCTATAATTCACCCCTCCACTTT
- | 12 | TRBJ1-2 | TRBV6-1 | - | CASSLTNYGYTF | TGTGCCAGCAGTCTAACTAACTATGGCTACACCTTC
- | 15 | TRBJ2-1 | TRBV7-6 | TRBD2 | CASSRRSGGYNEQFF | TGTGCCAGCAGCCGAAGGAGCGGGGGATACAATGAGCAGTTCTTC
- | 14 | TRBJ2-3 | TRBV20-1 | - | CSVTRRALADTQYF | TGCAGTGTTACCCGGCGGGCCCTGGCAGATACGCAGTATTTT
few | 14 | TRBJ1-1 | TRBV28 | - | CASRIIKGGTEAFF | TGTGCCAGCAGGATAATTAAGGGGGGCACTGAAGCTTTCTTT
few | 15 | TRBJ1-1 | TRBV6-2/TRBV6-3 | - | CASSYMGTGNTEAFF | TGTGCCAGCAGTTACATGGGTACAGGGAACACTGAAGCTTTCTTT
- | 15 | TRBJ2-7 | TRBV7-2 | TRBD1 | CASSLVGQGAYEQYF | TGTGCCAGCAGCTTAGTTGGACAGGGGGCATACGAGCAGTACTTC
- | 15 | TRBJ1-2 | TRBV6-1 | - | CASSLGGRGAYGYTF | TGTGCCAGCAGTCTTGGGGGGCGAGGGGCCTATGGCTACACCTTC
- | 14 | TRBJ2-3 | TRBV28 | - | CASSAQTNTDTQYF | TGTGCCAGCAGTGCACAGACGAACACAGATACGCAGTATTTT
- | 16 | TRBJ2-5 | TRBV7-2 | TRBD2 | CASSLGLAGTKETQYF | TGTGCCAGCAGCTTAGGTCTAGCGGGGACGAAAGAGACCCAGTACTTC
few | 13 | TRBJ1-2 | TRBV20-1 | - | CSAIGRSHYGYTF | TGCAGTGCTATTGGGAGGTCTCACTATGGCTACACCTTC
- | 13 | TRBJ1-2 | TRBV20-1 | - | CSARDPGLGGYTF | TGCAGTGCTAGAGACCCGGGGTTGGGTGGCTACACCTTC
- | 18 | TRBJ1-6 | TRBV25-1 | TRBD1 | CASSRGDSSSSHNSPLHF | TGTGCCAGCAGCCGTGGGGACAGCTCCAGCTCCCATAATTCACCTCTCCACTTT
- | 15 | TRBJ1-6 | TRBV5-5 | - | CASSLGGERNSPLHF | TGTGCCAGCAGCTTGGGAGGGGAGAGAAATTCACCCCTCCACTTT
once | 17 | TRBJ1-2 | TRBV10-1 | TRBD1 | CASSPFPGQDSNYGYTF | TGCGCCAGCAGTCCATTCCCGGGACAGGACTCCAACTATGGCTACACCTTC
- | 15 | TRBJ1-2 | TRBV6-5 | - | CASSFDSKANYGYTF | TGTGCCAGCAGTTTTGACAGCAAAGCTAACTATGGCTACACCTTC
few | 14 | TRBJ2-7 | TRBV20-1 | - | CSARDQAGTYEQYF | TGCAGTGCTAGAGATCAGGCTGGAACCTACGAGCAGTACTTC
- | 16 | TRBJ2-2 | TRBV3-1 | TRBD2 | CASSQGLAKHTGELFF | TGTGCCAGCAGCCAAGGACTAGCGAAACACACCGGGGAGCTGTTTTTT
- | 13 | TRBJ1-3 | TRBV20-1 | - | CSARAAGLNTIYF | TGCAGTGCTAGGGCGGCGGGTCTAAACACCATATATTTT
once | 12 | TRBJ2-7 | TRBV20-1 | - | CSARDPLGEQYF | TGCAGTGCTAGAGATCCCCTCGGCGAGCAGTACTTC
few | 15 | TRBJ2-2 | TRBV20-1 | - | CSARGGSPNTGELFF | TGCAGTGCTAGAGGGGGCTCCCCGAACACCGGGGAGCTGTTTTTT
few | 11 | TRBJ1-6 | TRBV11-3 | - | CASTSGTVLHF | TGTGCCAGCACCTCCGGGACCGTCCTCCACTTT
- | 16 | TRBJ1-1 | TRBV6-1 | - | CASKVNFIGSGTEAFF | TGTGCCAGCAAGGTTAATTTTATCGGGAGTGGCACTGAAGCTTTCTTT
few | 13 | TRBJ1-4 | TRBV15 | TRBD1 | CASQEGAREKLFF | TGTGCCTCCCAAGAGGGGGCGAGGGAAAAACTGTTTTTT